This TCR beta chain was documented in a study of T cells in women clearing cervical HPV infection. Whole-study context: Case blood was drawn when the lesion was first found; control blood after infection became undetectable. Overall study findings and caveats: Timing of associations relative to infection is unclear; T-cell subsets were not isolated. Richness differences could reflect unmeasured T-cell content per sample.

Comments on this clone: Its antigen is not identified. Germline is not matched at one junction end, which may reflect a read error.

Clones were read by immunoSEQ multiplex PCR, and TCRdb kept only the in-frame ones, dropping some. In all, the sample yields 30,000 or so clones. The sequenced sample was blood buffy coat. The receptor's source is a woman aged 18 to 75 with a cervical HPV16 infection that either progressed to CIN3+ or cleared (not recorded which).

CDR3 sequence: CASSTVFWDRTSYDYTF. CDR3 bases read: TGTGCCAGCAGTACGGTATTCTGGGACAGGACGTCCTACGAC. The chain uses TRBV19 and TRBJ1-2; TRBD1 agrees at 8 bases. The read falls 3 residues short of the CDR3 end, and the missing part is taken from the germline J gene. There are 17 residues in the CDR3. Germline loops: CDR1 LNHDA, CDR2 SQIVND (reference sequence).